These 27 T cell receptor beta chains were sequenced from one sample in a study of post-analysis software for immune sequencing data. Study conclusions and caveats: Elevated frequency relative to controls characterized roughly five TRBV segments in patients, TRBV5-6, TRBV5-1 and TRBV20-1 among them.

No antigens are known for them. Unique molecular identifiers had been added to the TCR beta cDNA libraries. TCRdb analysed the PCR reads with MiXCR anew, one entry per CDR3 protein. The sample includes 380,000 or so distinct CDR3 sequences, approximately 33% of them seen just once. Sample: blood. The origin of the receptors is a girl aged 10-17 years with multiple sclerosis.

The chain joins TRBV20-1 to TRBJ2-1; no firm D call. The ends were cut back, 4 bases at V and 7 bases at J, with 5 bases in the middle. The germline gives CDR1 DFQATT, CDR2 SNEGSKA (reference sequence). This CDR3 has 10 amino acids. CDR3 residues: CSATWNEQFF. The CDR3 coding sequence is TGCAGTGCTACTTGGAATGAGCAGTTCTTC.

This clonotype was seen a few times. V is TRBV29-1 and J is TRBJ2-5; no clear D. V lost 4 bases and J 5 bases, leaving 11 bases between the germline ends. Germline V gene data show CDR1 as SQVTM and CDR2 as ANQGSEA. This CDR3 is 12 amino acids long. The CDR3 reads CSVGPGRETQYF. CDR3 bases: TGCAGCGTTGGACCCGGTCGGGAGACCCAGTACTTC. Complete variable domain (other parts from reference TRBV29-1 and TRBJ2-5): SAVISQKPSRDICQRGTSLTIQCQVDSQVTMMFWYRQQPGQSLTLIATANQGSEATYESGFVIDKFPISRPNLTFSTLTVSNMSPEDSSIYLCSVGPGRETQYFGPGTRLLVL.

The chain is built from TRBV7-3 and TRBJ1-2; D perhaps matches TRBD1 (5 bases). V lost 5 bases, J lost 3 bases, and 19 bases lay in between. CDR3 length: 16 amino acids. Germline V gives CDR1 SGHTA, CDR2 FQGTGA. The chain's CDR3 is CASSLWDLPEDYGYTF. As DNA, the CDR3 is TGTGCCAGCAGCCTATGGGACCTACCAGAAGACTATGGCTACACCTTC.

The genes are TRBV7-2 and TRBJ2-5; either TRBD1 or TRBD2 may fit D (5 bases each). Trimming cost V 1 base and J 5 bases, with 20 bases left between them. The V gene's germline CDR1 is SGHTA and CDR2 FQGNSA. This CDR3 region has 17 residues. CDR3 amino acids: CASSLEGRLSIRETQYF. The CDR3 DNA reads as TGTGCCAGCAGCTTAGAGGGGAGACTCTCTATCAGGGAGACCCAGTACTTC.

The V gene is TRBV2, the J gene TRBJ1-1; D ambiguous. With 4 bases removed from V and 1 base from J, the gap between germline ends came to 10 bases. Germline assignment: CDR1 SNHLY and CDR2 FYNNEI. There are 14 residues in the CDR3. The DNA for the CDR3 is TGTGCCAGCAGTGGCCAAAGTGGGAACACTGAAGCTTTCTTT. It is translated as CASSGQSGNTEAFF. The full variable domain, with the rest looked up from reference TRBV2 and TRBJ1-1, is EPEVTQTPSHQVTQMGQEVILRCVPISNHLYFYWYRQILGQKVEFLVSFYNNEISEKSEIFDDQFSVERPDGSNFTLKIRSTKLEDSAMYFCASSGQSGNTEAFFGQGTRLTVV.

This chain links TRBV5-1 with TRBJ2-5; a possible D gene is TRBD2 (6 bases). Trimming removed 2 bases from V and 0 bases from J, with 14 bases in between. Germline CDR1 and CDR2: SGHRS and YFSETQ. This CDR3 is 16 amino acids long. CDR3 amino acids: CASSFRTTENQETQYF. Written as DNA, the CDR3 is TGCGCCAGCAGCTTTAGGACTACCGAAAACCAAGAGACCCAGTACTTC.

The rearrangement uses TRBV12-3 or TRBV12-4 and TRBJ2-2; D possibly matches TRBD1 or TRBD2 (5 bases each). The CDR3 length is 15 residues. Trimming took off 4 bases at V and 6 bases at J, with 15 bases between the two ends. CDR3 in amino acids: CASSYTGTFAGELFF. In nucleotides, the CDR3 is TGTGCCAGCAGTTACACCGGGACGTTCGCCGGGGAGCTGTTTTTT.

This clonotype was seen only a few times. The rearrangement uses TRBV18 and TRBJ1-1; TRBD1 matches 7 bases. J was trimmed by 1 base and V by 6 bases; bases with no gene match: 8. Germline V gene lookup returns CDR1 KGHSH and CDR2 LQKENI. This CDR3 is built from 15 residues. The CDR3 nucleotides read TGTGCCAGCTCCCAGGGCAGGGGGTCGAACACTGAAGCTTTCTTT. Protein product: CASSQGRGSNTEAFF.

The rearrangement uses TRBV12-3 or TRBV12-4 and TRBJ2-7, with a weak D call TRBD1 (6 bases). V was cut by 3 bases and J by 6 bases, with 12 bases left in between. This CDR3 region has 13 residues. The CDR3 region is CASSFCQGCEQYF. The CDR3 DNA is TGTGCCAGCAGTTTTTGCCAGGGGTGCGAGCAGTACTTC.

This clonotype was seen only a few times. The rearrangement uses TRBV12-3 or TRBV12-4 and TRBJ1-5; D might be TRBD1 (5 bases). Trimming shortened V by 5 bases and J by 14 bases, and 19 bases separated the two germline ends. The CDR3 spans 13 residues. The CDR3 DNA is TGTGCCAGCAGTAGGGACGCTGACGGACTAAAGCATTTT. Its protein product is CASSRDADGLKHF.

The chain has TRBV29-1 and TRBJ2-3; 7 nucleotides match TRBD2. Germline loops: CDR1 SQVTM, CDR2 ANQGSEA. J lost 14 bases, V lost 1 base, and 12 bases had no gene match. The CDR3 extends over 13 amino acids. The CDR3 coding sequence is TGCAGCGTTGAAGTCTCCCAGCGGGGAGGTGGGTATTTT. Translating gives CSVEVSQRGGGYF.

This clonotype was observed a handful of times. The chain recombines TRBV29-1 with TRBJ2-5; 8 bases agree with TRBD2. In germline, CDR1 is SQVTM, CDR2 ANQGSEA. The junction had 3 bases not matched to a gene; V was cut back by 5 bases and J by 4 bases. The CDR3 has 12 residues. In DNA form, the CDR3 reads TGCAGCGTTACGGGGGGGGGAGAGACCCAGTACTTC. Translating it yields CSVTGGGETQYF. Filled out from reference TRBV29-1 and TRBJ2-5, the complete variable domain reads SAVISQKPSRDICQRGTSLTIQCQVDSQVTMMFWYRQQPGQSLTLIATANQGSEATYESGFVIDKFPISRPNLTFSTLTVSNMSPEDSSIYLCSVTGGGETQYFGPGTRLLVL.

This clonotype was seen a few times. V gene TRBV7-9 combines with J gene TRBJ1-5, with D maybe TRBD1 (6 bases). The V end was cut by 5 bases, the J end by 3 bases, with 11 bases between. Germline V gives CDR1 SEHNR, CDR2 FQNEAQ (reference sequence). The CDR3 covers 14 residues. In DNA form, the CDR3 reads TGTGCCAGCAGCACGGGACAACCCAATCAGCCCCAGCATTTT. Its translation: CASSTGQPNQPQHF.

J is TRBJ2-5 and V is TRBV12-3 or TRBV12-4; a weak D match, TRBD2 (6 bases). Trimming cost V 6 bases and J 3 bases, with 17 bases left between them. The CDR3 covers 15 residues. The CDR3 region has the DNA TGTGCCAGCAGCCTACAACTAGCTGCTGAAGAGACCCAGTACTTC. Translation gives CASSLQLAAEETQYF.

The J gene is TRBJ2-3, the V gene TRBV3-1, with TRBD1 as a possible D gene (6 bases). Germline V gives CDR1 LGHDT, CDR2 YNNKEL (reference sequence). The CDR3 runs to 16 residues. V dropped 1 base and J dropped 0 bases, with 11 bases sitting between them. CDR3 sequence: CASSQGWTASTDTQYF. DNA of the CDR3: TGTGCCAGCAGCCAAGGGTGGACAGCCAGCACAGATACGCAGTATTTT.

The rearrangement uses TRBV6-6 and TRBJ1-2, with D perhaps matching TRBD1 (5 bases). V was trimmed by 6 bases and J by 1 base, leaving 9 bases between them. The CDR3 spans 13 residues. Germline V lookup: CDR1 MNHNY, CDR2 SVGAGI (reference sequence). The CDR3 coding sequence is TGTGCCAGCAGACCCGACAGTAACTATGGCTACACCTTC. It translates to CASRPDSNYGYTF.

This chain uses TRBV6-6 with TRBJ2-1; no clear D gene. Trimming left V 8 bases short and J 6 bases short, with 11 bases between. Germline V gene data show CDR1 as MNHNY and CDR2 as SVGAGI (reference sequence). The CDR3 length is 12 residues. CDR3 protein: CASRSRLNEQFF. The CDR3 region has the DNA TGTGCCAGCCGGTCACGGCTCAATGAGCAGTTCTTC.

This rearrangement joins TRBV11-2 to TRBJ2-7; D unclear. The DNA end is more similar to TRBJ2-5, so the J call may be wrong. This CDR3 is 11 amino acids long. CDR1 SGHAT and CDR2 FQNNGV come from the germline V gene. The CDR3 nucleotides are TGTGCCAGCAGCTCCCATCAGACCCAGTACTTC. Translated, it gives CASSSHQTQYF.

This clonotype showed up many times. The gene calls are TRBV14 and TRBJ2-7; 9 positions match TRBD1. The CDR3 sequence is 16 residues long. Looked up from germline, CDR1 is SGHDN and CDR2 is FVKESK. Trimming cost V 1 base and J 1 base; bases outside gene matches: 5. The CDR3: CASSQAEGTGSYEQYF. CDR3 DNA: TGTGCCAGCAGCCAAGCTGAGGGGACAGGGTCCTACGAGCAGTACTTC.

In this sample, this clonotype turned up many times. The chain combines TRBV6-5 with TRBJ2-7, with 8 bases lining up with TRBD1. CDR3 length: 14 residues. The germline CDR1 and CDR2 sequences are MNHEY and SVGAGI. V was clipped by 7 bases and J by 2 bases; unmatched bases: 7. In DNA form, the CDR3 reads TGTGCCAGCAAGACCGGGACAGGACCCTACGAGCAGTACTTC. Translated: CASKTGTGPYEQYF.

V usage is TRBV11-2 and J usage is TRBJ1-1; 10 bases agree with TRBD1. The CDR3 loop spans 17 amino acids. J gave up 4 bases and V 5 bases, and 13 bases lay outside the gene matches. CDR1 SGHAT and CDR2 FQNNGV come from the germline V gene. In DNA, the CDR3 is TGTGCCAGCAGCCCCAGGGGACAGGGGCAATTTGGCACTGAAGCTTTCTTT. Residues: CASSPRGQGQFGTEAFF.

This chain links TRBV12-3 or TRBV12-4 with TRBJ2-1; D uncertain. Trimming removed 1 base at V and 5 bases at J, with 3 bases between. The CDR3 sequence is 12 residues long. The CDR3 nucleotides are TGTGCCAGCAGTTTAGTTCACAATGAGCAGTTCTTC. Protein: CASSLVHNEQFF.

This clonotype was seen once. The V gene is TRBV7-8, the J gene TRBJ1-2; D perhaps matches TRBD1 (5 bases). Trimming pared 0 bases from V and 8 bases from J, leaving 25 bases between. Germline loops: CDR1 SGHVS, CDR2 FQNEAQ. The CDR3 spans 18 residues. This chain's CDR3 is CASSLAPPRGILKVGYTF. Written as DNA, the CDR3 is TGTGCCAGCAGCTTAGCCCCACCGAGGGGCATTCTGAAAGTGGGCTACACCTTC.

The V call is TRBV9, the J call TRBJ2-2, with 13 bases fitting TRBD2. Germline CDR1 and CDR2: SGDLS and YYNGEE. The CDR3 runs 16 residues. V lost 4 bases to trimming and J lost 4 bases; unmatched junction nucleotides: 4. The CDR3 DNA sequence: TGTGCCAGCAGCTCCCGGACTAGCGGGGGCACCGGGGAGCTGTTTTTT. Translation: CASSSRTSGGTGELFF. The whole variable domain, remainder taken from reference TRBV9 and TRBJ2-2, is DSGVTQTPKHLITATGQRVTLRCSPRSGDLSVYWYQQSLDQGLQFLIQYYNGEERAKGNILERFSAQQFPDLHSELNLSSLELGDSALYFCASSSRTSGGTGELFFGEGSRLTVL.

This clonotype was found many times. V usage is TRBV5-1 and J usage is TRBJ2-1, with D possibly matching TRBD2 (6 bases). The CDR3 has 14 amino acids. Trimming shortened V by 4 bases and J by 5 bases, and 13 bases separated the two germline ends. Germline V gives CDR1 SGHRS, CDR2 YFSETQ. Here the CDR3 reads CASSPTGTHNEQFF. The CDR3, as DNA: TGCGCCAGCAGCCCCACCGGGACTCACAATGAGCAGTTCTTC.

The chain carries TRBV5-6 and TRBJ1-1; D not resolved. V was clipped by 4 bases and J by 1 base, with 14 bases between them. The CDR3 totals 15 residues. Germline V gene sequence: CDR1 SGHDT, CDR2 YYEEEE. CDR3: CASSTTVSPNTEAFF. CDR3 in DNA: TGTGCCAGCAGCACAACGGTCAGCCCGAACACTGAAGCTTTCTTT.

The rearrangement uses TRBV4-1 and TRBJ2-1; 7 bases agree with TRBD1. V was clipped by 1 base and J by 1 base; unmatched bases: 7. CDR3 length: 17 residues. Germline CDR1 reads MGHRA; CDR2 reads YSYEKL. CDR3 in DNA: TGCGCCAGCAGCCAAGGAGCCGGGACAGTTTCCTACAATGAGCAGTTCTTC. Protein product: CASSQGAGTVSYNEQFF.